Listed below are T cell receptor beta chains from one sample, sequenced in a study of T cell responses to AZD1222 COVID-19 vaccine. TCRdb's table, derived via immunoSEQ multiplex PCR, lists solely in-frame clones and lacks some. Here the sample spans about 88,000 clones, just over 90% being singletons. Sample: peripheral blood, taken on day 0 of AZD1222 vaccination. The source is an adult in good health. CDR3s include the opening cysteine and the closing phenylalanine or tryptophan. D genes are given only for firm matches. Size tells how often a clone was seen (once, few, many) or the class of an expanded clone, and some rows leave it out.

once,TRBD1,TRBJ2-7,TRBV28,TGTGCCAGCAGTCCCCCTAGCAGGGGGCGGGAGCAGTACTTC,CASSPPSRGREQYF
NA,NA,TRBJ1-1,TRBV7-3,TGTGCCAGCAGCCCATCGACGAACACTGAAGCTTTCTTT,CASSPSTNTEAFF
NA,TRBD2,TRBJ2-1,TRBV6-2/TRBV6-3,TGTGCCAGCAGTCCAAGGACTAGCGGGAGCAATGAGCAGTTCTTC,CASSPRTSGSNEQFF
once,NA,TRBJ2-7,TRBV28,TGTGCCAGCAGTTTAGGCTTCTACGAGCAGTACTTC,CASSLGFYEQYF
NA,NA,TRBJ1-3,TRBV5-4,TGTGCCAGCAGCCCTGGAGGGGAAGGGTCTGGAAACACCATATATTTT,CASSPGGEGSGNTIYF
NA,TRBD2,TRBJ2-7,TRBV28,TGTGCCAGCCTACCTAGCGGGAGGGGGTACGAGCAGTACTTC,CASLPSGRGYEQYF
NA,NA,TRBJ2-5,TRBV2,TGTGCCAGCAGTGCTCTGGGGCAAGAGACCCAGTACTTC,CASSALGQETQYF
once,TRBD1,TRBJ2-7,TRBV18,TGTGCCAGCTCACCACGGACAGGGGCCGCCTACGAGCAGTACTTC,CASSPRTGAAYEQYF
NA,TRBD2,TRBJ2-3,TRBV5-6,TGTGCCAGCAGCTTGTTAACTAGCGGGATCTCCCCAGATACGCAGTATTTT,CASSLLTSGISPDTQYF
NA,TRBD2,TRBJ2-7,TRBV29-1,TGCAGCGTTGGGAAGGGACTAGCGAACGAGCAGTACTTC,CSVGKGLANEQYF
NA,NA,TRBJ1-2,TRBV19,TGTGCCAGTAAAGTCTCCCGGCCACCCGGAAAGAACTATGGCTACACCTTC,CASKVSRPPGKNYGYTF
NA,NA,TRBJ1-1,TRBV27,TGTGCCAGCAGTTTATTCGGGGCCATCATGAACACTGAAGCTTTCTTT,CASSLFGAIMNTEAFF
NA,NA,TRBJ2-3,TRBV19,TGTGCCAGCCAACCCAGCGGAACCCGAGGCACAGATACGCAGTATTTT,CASQPSGTRGTDTQYF
NA,NA,TRBJ1-2,TRBV30,TGTGCCTGGAGTGTACCGGTTGATTTGACGGGGGGCTACACCTTC,CAWSVPVDLTGGYTF
NA,NA,TRBJ2-5,TRBV23-1,TGCGCCAGCAGTCAATTTCGGGTGGGCAGGGCGAGGCCGACGCAAGAGACCCAGTACTTC,CASSQFRVGRARPTQETQYF
NA,TRBD1,TRBJ2-7,TRBV19,TGTGCCAGTAGTATAGGAGGGACAGACTTTCCCTACGAGCAGTACTTC,CASSIGGTDFPYEQYF
NA,TRBD1,TRBJ2-1,TRBV4-3,TGCGCCAGCGGCGGGACAGGGGGCCCCAATGAGCAGTTCTTC,CASGGTGGPNEQFF
NA,TRBD1,TRBJ2-7,TRBV19,TGTGCCAGTAGTATAGCCCTGGGACAGATCAACTACGAGCAGTACTTC,CASSIALGQINYEQYF
NA,NA,TRBJ2-1,TRBV2,TGTGCCAGCAGTGCCTCCGGGACGGGGTACAATGAGCAGTTCTTC,CASSASGTGYNEQFF
NA,TRBD1,TRBJ2-3,TRBV28,TGTGCCAGCAGTCAGACAGGGGGCTACACAGATACGCAGTATTTT,CASSQTGGYTDTQYF
NA,NA,TRBJ2-7,TRBV10-3,TGTGCCATCAGACTCGACAGAACCTACGAGCAGTACTTC,CAIRLDRTYEQYF
NA,TRBD2,TRBJ2-7,TRBV27,TGTGCCAGCAGTTTAGCGGGAGGGCTAACCTACGAGCAGTACTTC,CASSLAGGLTYEQYF
NA,NA,TRBJ1-1,TRBV28,TGTGCCAGCAGTGGATGGGGGAACACTGAAGCTTTCTTT,CASSGWGNTEAFF
NA,TRBD2,TRBJ2-1,TRBV20-1,TGCAGTGCACTAGCGGGAGTTAGCAAGTTCTTC,CSALAGVSKFF
NA,TRBD2,TRBJ2-3,TRBV6-5,TGTGCCAGCAGTATTAGCGGGGGAACCGCAGATACGCAGTATTTT,CASSISGGTADTQYF
NA,NA,TRBJ2-6,TRBV21-1,TGTGCCAGCAGCAATCTCAGGGGCCACGGGTCTGGGGCCAACGTCCTGACTTTC,CASSNLRGHGSGANVLTF
once,NA,TRBJ2-3,TRBV7-9,TGTGCCAGCAGGCCAGATACGCAGTATTTT,CASRPDTQYF
NA,NA,TRBJ1-2,TRBV11-2,TGTGCCAGCAGCTTATTTGATTTCGGCTACACCTTC,CASSLFDFGYTF
NA,NA,TRBJ1-2,TRBV5-1,TGCGCCAGCAGCTTGGTGGGACGGTCGGACTATGGCTACACCTTC,CASSLVGRSDYGYTF
NA,TRBD1,TRBJ1-2,TRBV7-3,TGTGCCAGCAGCTTAATTTGGGGGACAGACCCCTATGGCTACACCTTC,CASSLIWGTDPYGYTF
NA,TRBD2,TRBJ2-1,TRBV9,TGTGCCAGCAGCGTAGCTTCCCTAGCGGGAAACAATGAGCAGTTCTTC,CASSVASLAGNNEQFF
NA,TRBD1,TRBJ1-5,TRBV28,TGTGCCAGCAAGTCAGGGGGACGTTTGGCCCAGCATTTT,CASKSGGRLAQHF
once,TRBD2,TRBJ2-1,TRBV15,TGTGCCACCAGTTCGCCCGGGAGGGCAAGCAATGAGCAGTTCTTC,CATSSPGRASNEQFF
NA,NA,TRBJ2-7,TRBV29-1,TGCAGCGTTGCGAGGGCTAGCAGCGAGCAGTACTTC,CSVARASSEQYF
NA,NA,TRBJ1-2,TRBV5-1,TGCGCCAGCAGCTTGGGGCAGGGTAGCCCGATTTATGGCTACACCTTC,CASSLGQGSPIYGYTF
NA,TRBD1,TRBJ2-7,TRBV13,TGTGCCAGCAGCTCTTACCGGGACAGGGGACGGGACGAGCAGTACTTC,CASSSYRDRGRDEQYF
NA,NA,TRBJ2-3,TRBV6-5,TGTGCCAGCAGTTCCCGGCCTGCTAGCACAGATACGCAGTATTTT,CASSSRPASTDTQYF
NA,NA,TRBJ2-3,TRBV28,TGTGCCAGCAGTTTAGTTGACGGGTCCACAGATACGCAGTATTTT,CASSLVDGSTDTQYF
NA,TRBD1,TRBJ1-6,TRBV4-2,TGTGCCAGCAGCCTTCCGGGACAGGGCGCCTCACCCCTCCACTTT,CASSLPGQGASPLHF
NA,NA,TRBJ2-6,TRBV10-1,TGCGCCAGCAGTGATCCCGGGATAGGGGCCAACGTCCTGACTTTC,CASSDPGIGANVLTF
NA,NA,TRBJ2-1,TRBV19,TGTGCCAGTAGTACCGACTTCACTGGTAAGCAGTTCTTC,CASSTDFTGKQFF
NA,TRBD1,TRBJ1-5,TRBV2,TGTGCCAGCAGCCCGGAATCAGGGGGTGAACAGCCCCAGCATTTT,CASSPESGGEQPQHF
NA,NA,TRBJ1-1,TRBV4-1,TGCGCCAGCAGCCAAGTAGGGCAGCCCCAGGCTGAAGCTTTCTTT,CASSQVGQPQAEAFF
NA,NA,TRBJ2-7,TRBV15,TGTGCCACCAGCAGAGCCCCGGGGACGAGGTACGAGCAGTACTTC,CATSRAPGTRYEQYF
NA,NA,TRBJ1-1,TRBV19,TGTGCCAGTAGTATGGGCAACCTGTACACTGAAGCTTTCTTT,CASSMGNLYTEAFF
NA,NA,TRBJ1-3,TRBV4-2,TGTGCCAGCAGCCAAAACGATCTAGGAAACACCATATATTTT,CASSQNDLGNTIYF
NA,NA,TRBJ2-7,TRBV19,TGTGCCAGTAGGGGGCTGGGGGGAACCTACGAGCAGTACTTC,CASRGLGGTYEQYF
NA,NA,TRBJ1-1,TRBV7-9,TGTGCCAGCAGTCAGACAGGACTCCCCAACACTGAAGCTTTCTTT,CASSQTGLPNTEAFF
NA,NA,TRBJ2-1,TRBV14,TGTGCCAGCAGCCAAGATCGAAGTAATGAGCAGTTCTTC,CASSQDRSNEQFF
NA,NA,TRBJ2-7,TRBV23-1,TGCGCCAGCAGTGGACAGTCCTACGAGCAGTACTTC,CASSGQSYEQYF
NA,NA,TRBJ2-7,TRBV21-1,TGTGCCAGCAGCAAAGCCCCGGGACTTTTGAGCTCCTACGAGCAGTACTTC,CASSKAPGLLSSYEQYF
NA,NA,TRBJ2-2,TRBV19,TGTGCCAGTAAGGGCAGGGAGGACGGGGAGCTGTTTTTT,CASKGREDGELFF
NA,NA,TRBJ2-1,TRBV3-1/TRBV3-2,TGTGCCAGCAGCCAACGACCCCCCGGGACCCTAGGCAATGAGCAGTTCTTC,CASSQRPPGTLGNEQFF
NA,NA,TRBJ1-2,TRBV28,TGTGCCAGCACCCCTGGGGTGGACTATGGCTACACCTTC,CASTPGVDYGYTF
NA,NA,TRBJ1-3,TRBV7-8,TGTGCCAGCAGCCTCGGACGGATCCTCGGAAACACCATATATTTT,CASSLGRILGNTIYF